This TCR beta chain was recorded in a study of blood T cell repertoires in COVID-19 (dated by TCRdb to between 2020 and 2021). A note on the overall study: The collaborator samples originated in the United States, Italy and Spain and spanned the acute and convalescent phases of COVID-19. The prospective study material was composed of cDNA or gDNA derived from T cells, B-cell-depleted T cells, or PBMCs. The dataset comprised deeply sampled blood TCRbeta repertoires from subjects exposed to, actively infected with, or recovered from COVID-19. A freely available public database, intended as a resource for researchers studying the immune response to SARS-CoV-2, is where the repertoires were released. Samples came from the ongoing ImmuneRACE study (first 160 participants) plus 1,254 subjects from 6 global collaborators. Nearly every sample came with metadata listing a de-identified subject ID, COVID-19 status, age in years and sex. Where HLA class I and class II types were available, the types were taken from metadata supplied by the sample provider, not from assay-based typing.

The immunoSEQ Assay, a bias-controlled multiplex PCR, was used to amplify TCRbeta CDR3 regions from genomic DNA. The paper's processing steps were these. The number of nucleated cells in each sample was estimated from the amplification of reference gene primers within the assay. To quantify the absolute abundance of each unique TCRbeta CDR3 rearrangement, sequence reads were collapsed and filtered. For each sample, productive Simpson clonality was calculated as the square root of Simpson's diversity index over productive rearrangements. In TCRdb, the immuneACCESS table is reduced to in-frame sequences with V and J assigned. These tables do not hold every clone; where another copy was compared, an unresolved V gene accounts for under half, and the others remain unexplained. That table furnishes V, J and clone size, whereas the DNA furnished D and trimming. Within this sample are 190,000 or so clones, with about 82% of them counted one time only. Of the sample, 0.95% is held by the ten largest clones.

According to the germline V gene, CDR1 reads MDHEN and CDR2 reads SYDVKM. The junction carries 11 bases between V and J, which are trimmed by 3 bases and 0 bases respectively. Taken from cysteine to phenylalanine, the CDR3 has 15 residues. Of all the DNA, just the CDR3 is kept, 45 bases in frame from base 1. This clone was detected a few times. This clone's antigen is unknown. No base quality values were provided; no much bigger clone lies one nucleotide off. What the authors observed across the whole study: The amount of clinical and demographic metadata varied by source and participant and was provided uncurated.

At one collaborating source in Seattle, patients were enrolled during active infection and were followed longitudinally through the course of disease. Collaborating institutions collected whole blood in K2EDTA tubes following their own protocols. For TCRbeta analysis, collaborators shipped samples as frozen whole blood, isolated PBMCs, or DNA extracted from either of those sample types. The clonotype originates from a man aged 60-69 years with COVID-19, enrolled during active disease. The chain was built from TRBV28 and TRBJ1-2; the D segment cannot be called with confidence. Sequenced sample: peripheral blood. The CDR3 reads as follows: CASSLVPGANYGYTF. The DNA sequence is given as TGTGCCAGCAGTTTGGTTCCGGGAGCTAACTATGGCTACACCTTC.